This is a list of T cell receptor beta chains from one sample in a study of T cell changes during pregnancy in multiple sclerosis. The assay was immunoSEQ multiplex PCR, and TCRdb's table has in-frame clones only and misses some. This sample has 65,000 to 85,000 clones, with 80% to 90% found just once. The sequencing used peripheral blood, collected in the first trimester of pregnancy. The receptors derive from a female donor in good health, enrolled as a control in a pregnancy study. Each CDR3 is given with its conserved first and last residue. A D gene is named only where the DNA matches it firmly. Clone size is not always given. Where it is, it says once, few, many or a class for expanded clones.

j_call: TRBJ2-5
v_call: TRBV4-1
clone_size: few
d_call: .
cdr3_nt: TGCGCCAGCAGCCAAGCTTCGGCCCGAGGAGGTCAAGAGACCCAGTACTTC
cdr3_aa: CASSQASARGGQETQYF

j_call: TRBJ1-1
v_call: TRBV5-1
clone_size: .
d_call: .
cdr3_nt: TGCGCCAGCAGCCTCGGGGTAGGGAGCGGCACTGAAGCTTTCTTT
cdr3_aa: CASSLGVGSGTEAFF

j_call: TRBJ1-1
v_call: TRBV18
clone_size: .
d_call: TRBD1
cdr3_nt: TGTGCCAGCTCACCAATGACAGGGTTGGACACTGAAGCTTTCTTT
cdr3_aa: CASSPMTGLDTEAFF

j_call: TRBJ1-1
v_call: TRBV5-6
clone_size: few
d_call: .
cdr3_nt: TGTGCCAGCAGCTTGGGGGCGAGAACTGAAGCTTTCTTT
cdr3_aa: CASSLGARTEAFF

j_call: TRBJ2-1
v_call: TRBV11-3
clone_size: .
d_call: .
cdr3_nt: TGTGCCAGCAGCTTAGAGGGAGGGGGTATGAATGAGCAGTTCTTC
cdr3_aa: CASSLEGGGMNEQFF

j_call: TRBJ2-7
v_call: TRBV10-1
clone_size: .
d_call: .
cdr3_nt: TGCGCCAGCAGTGAGCTAGAGGACTTCCACGAGCAGTACTTC
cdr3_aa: CASSELEDFHEQYF

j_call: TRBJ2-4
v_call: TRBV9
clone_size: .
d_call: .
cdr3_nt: TGTGCCAGCAGCCGGGAACTGACAGGGAGGGCCAAAAACATTCAGTACTTC
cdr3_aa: CASSRELTGRAKNIQYF

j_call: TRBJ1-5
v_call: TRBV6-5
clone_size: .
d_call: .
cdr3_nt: TGTGCCAGCAGTTACGGACTTTCGCAGCCCCAGCATTTT
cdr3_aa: CASSYGLSQPQHF

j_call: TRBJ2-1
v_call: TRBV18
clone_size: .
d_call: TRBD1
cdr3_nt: TGTGCCAGCTCACCAGAGGGACAGGGGTCCAATGAGCAGTTCTTC
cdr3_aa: CASSPEGQGSNEQFF

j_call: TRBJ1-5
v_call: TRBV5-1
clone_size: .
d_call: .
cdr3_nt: TGCGCCAGCAGCTTGGATGGGGGAAGGGGGCAGCCCCAGCATTTT
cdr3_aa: CASSLDGGRGQPQHF

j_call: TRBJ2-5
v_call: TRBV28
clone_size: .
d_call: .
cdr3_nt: TGTGCCAGCAGTTTCGGCAGGTCGCAAGAGACCCAGTACTTC
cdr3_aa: CASSFGRSQETQYF

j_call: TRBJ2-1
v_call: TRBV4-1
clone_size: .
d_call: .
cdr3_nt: TGCGCCAGCAGCCCCCCGCGTCTATACAATGAGCAGTTCTTC
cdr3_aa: CASSPPRLYNEQFF

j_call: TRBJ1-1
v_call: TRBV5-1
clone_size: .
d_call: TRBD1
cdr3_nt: TGCGCCAGCAGCTCGACGACAGGGAAGAACACTGAAGCTTTCTTT
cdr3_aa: CASSSTTGKNTEAFF

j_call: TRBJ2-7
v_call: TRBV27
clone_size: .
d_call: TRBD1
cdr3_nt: TGTGCCAGCGCTGGACAGGGGGCCGTCTCCTACGAGCAGTACTTC
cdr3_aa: CASAGQGAVSYEQYF

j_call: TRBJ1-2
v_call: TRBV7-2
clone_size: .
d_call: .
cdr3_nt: TGTGCCAGCAGCCAAACCCAGGGTAACTATGGCTACACCTTC
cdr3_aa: CASSQTQGNYGYTF

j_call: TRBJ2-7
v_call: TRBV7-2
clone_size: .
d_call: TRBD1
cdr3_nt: TGTGCCAGCACCAGGGACAGGGCTAACGAGCAGTACTTC
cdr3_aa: CASTRDRANEQYF

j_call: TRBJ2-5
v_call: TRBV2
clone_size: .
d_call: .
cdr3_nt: TGTGCCAGCGAGGGCGGACACCAAGAGACCCAGTACTTC
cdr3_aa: CASEGGHQETQYF

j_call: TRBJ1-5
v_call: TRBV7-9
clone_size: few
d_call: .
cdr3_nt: TGTGCCAGCAGCCCAGCGGAGTTCCTCCCCCAGCATTTT
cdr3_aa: CASSPAEFLPQHF

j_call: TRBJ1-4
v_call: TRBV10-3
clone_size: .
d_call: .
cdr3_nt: TGTGCCATCAGTGAGTCGGAGGTCCCGGCAACTAATGAAAAACTGTTTTTT
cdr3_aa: CAISESEVPATNEKLFF

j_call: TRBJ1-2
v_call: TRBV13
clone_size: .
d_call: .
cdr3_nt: TGTGCCAGCAGCCGGGAGGGGGTTAGAGGCTATGGCTACACCTTC
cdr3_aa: CASSREGVRGYGYTF

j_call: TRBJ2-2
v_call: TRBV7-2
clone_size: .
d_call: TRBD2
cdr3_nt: TGTGCCAGCAGCTTAGGGGGACTAGCGGGAGGACGTACCGGGGAGCTGTTTTTT
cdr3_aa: CASSLGGLAGGRTGELFF

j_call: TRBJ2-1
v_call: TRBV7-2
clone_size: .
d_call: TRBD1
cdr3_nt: TGTGCCAGCAGCCGACAGGGGGCATGGAATGAGCAGTTCTTC
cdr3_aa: CASSRQGAWNEQFF

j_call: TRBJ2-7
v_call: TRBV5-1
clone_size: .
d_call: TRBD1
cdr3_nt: TGCGCCAGCAGCTTGGCGGGACAGGGCTTCCCCTACGAGCAGTACTTC
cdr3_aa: CASSLAGQGFPYEQYF

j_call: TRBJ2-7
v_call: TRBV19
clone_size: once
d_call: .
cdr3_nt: TGTGCCAGTAGTATGGGGAGTAAGTCCTACGAGCAGTACTTC
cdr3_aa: CASSMGSKSYEQYF

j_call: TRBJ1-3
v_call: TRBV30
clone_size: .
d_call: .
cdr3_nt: TGTGCCTGGAGTGCAAGAGCTGGAAACACCATATATTTT
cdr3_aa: CAWSARAGNTIYF

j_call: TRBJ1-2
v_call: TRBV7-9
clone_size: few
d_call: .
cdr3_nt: TGTGCCAGCAGCAAAGCGGACCGCCCTAACTATGGCTACACCTTC
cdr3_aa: CASSKADRPNYGYTF

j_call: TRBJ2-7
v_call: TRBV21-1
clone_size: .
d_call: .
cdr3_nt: TGTGCCAGCAGCAAAGCTGAGAGGGCCTCCTACGAGCAGTACTTC
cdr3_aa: CASSKAERASYEQYF

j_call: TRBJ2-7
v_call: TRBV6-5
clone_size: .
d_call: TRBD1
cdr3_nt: TGTGCCAGCAGTTACTCGGGACAGGGCTACGAGCAGTACTTC
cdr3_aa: CASSYSGQGYEQYF

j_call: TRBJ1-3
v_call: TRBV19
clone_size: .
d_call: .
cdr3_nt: TGTGCCAGTAGTATGCCGGGCTCTGGAAACACCATATATTTT
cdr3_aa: CASSMPGSGNTIYF

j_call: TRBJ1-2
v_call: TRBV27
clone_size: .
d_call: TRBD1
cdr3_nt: TGTGCCAGCAGTCCCTACAGGGGATCTAACTATGGCTACACCTTC
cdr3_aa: CASSPYRGSNYGYTF

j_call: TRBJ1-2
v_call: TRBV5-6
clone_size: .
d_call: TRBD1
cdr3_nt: TGTGCCAGCAGCTTGAAGACCAGGGGGCCTGGCTACACCTTC
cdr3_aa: CASSLKTRGPGYTF

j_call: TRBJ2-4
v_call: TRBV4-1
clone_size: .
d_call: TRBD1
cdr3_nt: TGCGCCAGCAGCCAAGTTATGAGACAGGGTTCTAACATTCAGTACTTC
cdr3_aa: CASSQVMRQGSNIQYF

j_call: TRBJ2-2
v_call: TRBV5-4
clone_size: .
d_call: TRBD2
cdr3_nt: TGTGCCAGCACCCGACTAGCCAGTGACACCGGGGAGCTGTTTTTT
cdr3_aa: CASTRLASDTGELFF

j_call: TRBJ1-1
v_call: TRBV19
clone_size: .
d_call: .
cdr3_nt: TGTGCCAGTAGTATCGGGTGGGGGGGCACTGAAGCTTTCTTT
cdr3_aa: CASSIGWGGTEAFF

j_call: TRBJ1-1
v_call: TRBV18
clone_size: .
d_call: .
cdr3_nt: TGTGCCAGCTCCAGCGACAGCCTCAACACTGAAGCTTTCTTT
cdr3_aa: CASSSDSLNTEAFF

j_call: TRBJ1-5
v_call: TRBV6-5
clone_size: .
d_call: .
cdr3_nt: TGTGCCAGCAGTCAACAGGAGAATCAGCCCCAGCATTTT
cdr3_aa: CASSQQENQPQHF

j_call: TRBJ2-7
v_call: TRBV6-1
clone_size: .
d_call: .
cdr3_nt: TGTGCCAGCAGTGATTCCCCAGGGTTGTCCTACGAGCAGTACTTC
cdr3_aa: CASSDSPGLSYEQYF

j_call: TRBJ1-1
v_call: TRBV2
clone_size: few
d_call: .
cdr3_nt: TGTGCCAGCAGTAGACAGACCATGAACACTGAAGCTTTCTTT
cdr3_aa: CASSRQTMNTEAFF

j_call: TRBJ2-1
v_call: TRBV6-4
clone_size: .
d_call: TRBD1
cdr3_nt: TGTGCCAGCAGTGTCCGACAGGGGGTCTCCTACAATGAGCAGTTCTTC
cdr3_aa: CASSVRQGVSYNEQFF

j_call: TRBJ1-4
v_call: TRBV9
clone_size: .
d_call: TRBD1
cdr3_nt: TGTGCCAGCAGCGCCACCCGGGACAGGGATAATGAAAAACTGTTTTTT
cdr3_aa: CASSATRDRDNEKLFF

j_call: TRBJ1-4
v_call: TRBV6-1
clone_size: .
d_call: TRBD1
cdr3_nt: TGTGCCAGCAGTGGGTGGACAGGGACGAATGAAAAACTGTTTTTT
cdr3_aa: CASSGWTGTNEKLFF

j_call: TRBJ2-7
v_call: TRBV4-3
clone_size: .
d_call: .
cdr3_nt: TGCGCCAGCAGCCAAGGTAGCGGAATTAGGGGACCCTACGAGCAGTACTTC
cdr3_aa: CASSQGSGIRGPYEQYF

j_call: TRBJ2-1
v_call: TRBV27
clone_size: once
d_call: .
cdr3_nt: TGTGCCAGCAGCCGATCGACCTTAGCGGAAGCTGAGCAGTTCTTC
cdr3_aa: CASSRSTLAEAEQFF

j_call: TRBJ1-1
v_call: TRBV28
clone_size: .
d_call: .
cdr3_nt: TGTGCCAGCAACCATCAGGGGTCATACACTGAAGCTTTCTTT
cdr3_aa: CASNHQGSYTEAFF

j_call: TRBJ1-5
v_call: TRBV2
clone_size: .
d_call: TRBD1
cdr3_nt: TGTGCCAGCACCGGGACAGGGATTCAGCCCCAGCATTTT
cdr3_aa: CASTGTGIQPQHF

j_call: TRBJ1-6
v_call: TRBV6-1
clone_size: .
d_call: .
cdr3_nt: TGTGCCAGCAGCCGACACTCCTATAATTCACCCCTCCACTTT
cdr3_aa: CASSRHSYNSPLHF

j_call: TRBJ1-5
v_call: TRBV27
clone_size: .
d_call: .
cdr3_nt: TGTGCCAGCAGTTTACGAGCAGGGCGGAAGGGCAATCAGCCCCAGCATTTT
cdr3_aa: CASSLRAGRKGNQPQHF

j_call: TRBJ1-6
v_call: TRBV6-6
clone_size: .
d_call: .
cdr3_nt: TGTGCCAGCAGTTACGGCCCACCGAGGCCACCCCTCCACTTT
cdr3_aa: CASSYGPPRPPLHF

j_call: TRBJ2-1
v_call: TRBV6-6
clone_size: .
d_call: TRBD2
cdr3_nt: TGTGCCAGCAGCCCTAGCGGGATGGGGAATGAGCAGTTCTTC
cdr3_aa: CASSPSGMGNEQFF

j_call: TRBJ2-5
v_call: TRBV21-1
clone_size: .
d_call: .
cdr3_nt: TGTGCCAGCAGTGTGGTCCGGGAGACATCTGGGGAGACCCAGTACTTC
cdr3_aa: CASSVVRETSGETQYF

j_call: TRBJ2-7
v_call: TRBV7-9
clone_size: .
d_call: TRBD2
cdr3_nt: TGTGCCAGCAGCTTGCGACTAGCGGGAGGGAGCAACGAGCAGTACTTC
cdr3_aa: CASSLRLAGGSNEQYF

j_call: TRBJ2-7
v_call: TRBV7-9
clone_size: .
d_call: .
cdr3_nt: TGTGCCAGCAGCTCCAGGGAATACGAGCAGTACTTC
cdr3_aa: CASSSREYEQYF

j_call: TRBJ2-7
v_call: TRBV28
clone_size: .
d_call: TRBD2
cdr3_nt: TGTGCCAGCAGCCCGGGCGGGGGGGTTAGGGACGAGCAGTACTTC
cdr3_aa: CASSPGGGVRDEQYF